This passage covers 27 T cell receptor beta chains from one sample sequenced in a study of blood T cell repertoires in COVID-19. TCRdb keeps only in-frame clones here, not all; method: immunoSEQ multiplex PCR. The sample consists of roughly 260,000 clones, 85% to 95% of them appearing once. Source material: PBMCs or T cells enriched from blood (not recorded which). These receptors all come from a woman between 18 and 29 years old who had recovered from COVID-19.

The rearrangement joins TRBV11-3 to TRBJ1-2, with D tentatively TRBD1 (6 bases). This CDR3 has 13 residues. The germline V and J ends were trimmed by 4 bases and 4 bases, with 10 bases remaining between them. Germline CDR1 and CDR2: SGHNT and YENEEA. Written as DNA, the CDR3 is TGTGCCAGCAGCTCACCAGGGGTCTATGGCTACACCTTC. This gives the protein CASSSPGVYGYTF.

The V and J genes are TRBV7-9 and TRBJ2-2; D uncertain. This CDR3 has 13 amino acids. The germline CDR1 and CDR2 sequences are SEHNR and FQNEAQ (reference sequence). The V gene lost 4 bases and the J gene lost 6 bases, with 9 bases spanning the gap. CDR3: CASSSVGAGELFF. The DNA for the CDR3 is TGTGCCAGCAGCTCCGTTGGAGCCGGGGAGCTGTTTTTT. The full variable domain, its missing parts supplied by reference TRBV7-9 and TRBJ2-2, is DTGVSQNPRHKITKRGQNVTFRCDPISEHNRLYWYRQTLGQGPEFLTYFQNEAQLEKSRLLSDRFSAERPKGSFSTLEIQRTEQGDSAMYLCASSSVGAGELFFGEGSRLTVL.

The CDR3 loop reads CATIDVTGRTEAFF. In nucleotides, the CDR3 is TGTGCCACCATCGACGTGACAGGCCGAACTGAAGCTTTCTTT. This chain connects TRBV27 to TRBJ1-1, with D possibly TRBD1 on 6 matching bases. This CDR3 region has 14 residues. Germline CDR1 is MNHEY and CDR2 is SMNVEV (reference sequence). Trimming removed 10 bases at V and 5 bases at J, with 20 bases between.

To note about this clone: One end of the junction varies from germline; a read error may be responsible. J is TRBJ2-7 and V is TRBV11-1; tentatively, D is TRBD2 (8 bases). The CDR3 contains 15 residues. Germline values: CDR1 SGHAT, CDR2 FQDESV (reference sequence). The chain's CDR3 is CASTLTGTRGHEQYF. The CDR3 DNA follows: TGTGCCAGCACCTTAACCGGGACTAGGGGGCACGAGCAGTACTTC.

The chain recombines TRBV9 with TRBJ2-1, with a weak D call TRBD2 (6 bases). Trimming stripped 0 bases from V and 0 bases from J, with 10 bases between. CDR1 and CDR2 from the germline V gene are SGDLS and YYNGEE. The CDR3 totals 16 residues. The CDR3 DNA reads TGTGCCAGCAGCGTAGATCGGGGGAGCTCCTACAATGAGCAGTTCTTC. This sequence encodes CASSVDRGSSYNEQFF.

The chain uses TRBV4-3 and TRBJ1-2; D is ambiguous. The V end was cut by 0 bases, the J end by 6 bases, with 8 bases between. Looked up from germline, CDR1 is LGHNA and CDR2 is YSLEER. This CDR3 has 13 amino acids. The CDR3 nucleotides are TGCGCCAGCAGCCAAGATGGGAGGAATGGCTACACCTTC. Its translation is CASSQDGRNGYTF.

CDR3 bases: TGTGCCAGCAGCGTAGGCCCTAGCGGCCGTACCAATACGCAGTATTTT. Its protein is CASSVGPSGRTNTQYF. The chain uses TRBV9 and TRBJ2-3; 7 bases match TRBD2. Trimming took 0 bases from V and 7 from J; bases not matched to a gene: 11. CDR1 is SGDLS and CDR2 is YYNGEE in the germline V gene. The CDR3 spans 16 residues.

The J gene is TRBJ1-1, the V gene TRBV7-2; no firm D call. Germline CDR1 reads SGHTA; CDR2 reads FQGNSA. The CDR3 is 14 residues long. V lost 5 bases and J 2 bases, leaving 12 bases between the germline ends. CDR3 loop: CASSPPRGNTEAFF. In DNA, the CDR3 is TGTGCCAGCAGCCCACCCCGAGGAAACACTGAAGCTTTCTTT. Full variable domain (remainder filled in from reference TRBV7-2 and TRBJ1-1): GAGVSQSPSNKVTEKGKDVELRCDPISGHTALYWYRQSLGQGLEFLIYFQGNSAPDKSGLPSDRFSAERTGGSVSTLTIQRTQQEDSAVYLCASSPPRGNTEAFFGQGTRLTVV.

The V call is TRBV5-6, the J call TRBJ1-2, with no clear D. Germline V CDR1 and CDR2: SGHDT, YYEEEE. Trimming pared 0 bases from V and 1 base from J, leaving 10 bases between. CDR3 length: 15 amino acids. CDR3 residues: CASSLGLEGNYGYTF. The CDR3 DNA reads TGTGCCAGCAGCTTGGGGCTGGAGGGTAACTATGGCTACACCTTC. The variable domain in full, with the rest retrieved from reference TRBV5-6 and TRBJ1-2, is DAGVTQSPTHLIKTRGQQVTLRCSPKSGHDTVSWYQQALGQGPQFIFQYYEEEERQRGNFPDRFSGHQFPNYSSELNVNALLLGDSALYLCASSLGLEGNYGYTFGSGTRLTVV.

The V and J genes are TRBV12-3 or TRBV12-4 and TRBJ2-3; TRBD2 might be the D (5 bases). This CDR3 is built from 13 residues. V was clipped by 8 bases and J by 2 bases, with 11 bases between them. The CDR3 loop is CASGSSDTDTQYF. The CDR3 region has the DNA TGTGCCAGCGGGAGTTCAGACACAGATACGCAGTATTTT.

The rearrangement joins TRBV27 to TRBJ1-2; D is unresolved. Germline V gene data show CDR1 as MNHEY and CDR2 as SMNVEV (reference sequence). The CDR3 is 13 residues long. Trimming removed 3 bases from V and 5 bases from J, with 10 bases in between. Here the CDR3 reads CASSFAGLYGYTF. CDR3 nucleotides: TGTGCCAGCAGTTTTGCAGGCTTGTATGGCTACACCTTC.

V usage is TRBV9 and J usage is TRBJ1-2, with D perhaps matching TRBD1 (5 bases). CDR1 SGDLS and CDR2 YYNGEE come from the germline V gene. This CDR3 spans 15 amino acids. Between the trimmed V and J ends, which lost 0 bases and 1 base, there was a span of 10 bases. CDR3 DNA sequence: TGTGCCAGCAGCGTAGCAACAGGAGTTAACTATGGCTACACCTTC. The encoded protein is CASSVATGVNYGYTF.

This chain uses TRBV19 with TRBJ2-3; the D gene is possibly TRBD2 (5 bases). V lost 1 base, J lost 5 bases, and 10 bases lay in between. Per the germline V gene, CDR1 is LNHDA and CDR2 is SQIVND (reference sequence). The CDR3 contains 14 residues. CDR3 bases: TGTGCCAGTAGTATAGGTGGGAGCGGAGATACGCAGTATTTT. It specifies CASSIGGSGDTQYF.

The chain joins TRBV10-3 to TRBJ2-7, with 10 bases aligning to TRBD2. Trimming removed 2 bases from V and 2 bases from J; junction bases left unmatched: 3. The CDR3 sequence is 15 residues long. Germline CDR1 reads ENHRY; CDR2 reads SYGVKD. The CDR3 nucleotides are TGTGCCATCAGTGAGGGGACTAGCGAAGCCTACGAGCAGTACTTC. Translation: CAISEGTSEAYEQYF.

This chain connects TRBV5-1 to TRBJ1-5; D unresolved. CDR3 length equals 13 residues. Germline CDR1 is SGHRS and CDR2 is YFSETQ. The V gene lost 1 base and the J gene lost 2 bases, with 4 bases spanning the gap. The CDR3 region has the DNA TGCGCCAGCAGCTTGCAGGGCAATCAGCCCCAGCATTTT. As protein: CASSLQGNQPQHF.

The V call is TRBV5-4, the J call TRBJ2-7; a possible D gene is TRBD2 (5 bases). Trimming took 3 bases from V and 2 from J, leaving 15 bases between them. The CDR3 runs 15 residues. Germline V CDR1 and CDR2: SGHNT, YYREEE (reference sequence). CDR3 sequence: CASSSDLGSAYEQYF. For the CDR3, the DNA is TGTGCCAGCAGCTCGGACCTTGGGAGCGCCTACGAGCAGTACTTC.

CDR3 amino acids: CASSLAVTYGEQYF. The CDR3 region has the DNA TGCGCCAGCAGCTTGGCCGTGACTTATGGCGAGCAGTACTTC. The V and J genes are TRBV5-1 and TRBJ2-7; D unclear. V was clipped by 0 bases and J by 6 bases, with 13 bases between them. The CDR3 extends over 14 amino acids. In germline, CDR1 is SGHRS, CDR2 YFSETQ.

The CDR3 sequence is CSVPHWDRGFNQPQHF. CDR3 bases: TGCAGCGTCCCCCACTGGGACAGGGGTTTCAATCAGCCCCAGCATTTT. The V and J genes are TRBV29-1 and TRBJ1-5; 10 bases are a match to TRBD1. The CDR3 sequence is 16 residues long. V was clipped by 6 bases and J by 3 bases; unmatched bases: 11. Germline V gene sequence: CDR1 SQVTM, CDR2 ANQGSEA.

J is TRBJ1-1 and V is TRBV6-5; the D gene is possibly TRBD1 (6 bases). The CDR3 has 13 residues. V was shortened by 1 base and J by 7 bases, with 10 bases between the two germline ends. CDR1 MNHEY and CDR2 SVGAGI come from the germline V gene. In DNA, the CDR3 is TGTGCCAGCAGTTACTTTCAGGGGAATGAAGCTTTCTTT. This codes for CASSYFQGNEAFF.

The chain's CDR3 is CASSQDRQGTLHEQYF. The CDR3 DNA sequence: TGTGCCAGCAGCCAAGATCGACAGGGGACCCTCCACGAGCAGTACTTC. This sequence joins TRBV4-2 and TRBJ2-7, with TRBD1 matching over 8 bases. Germline values: CDR1 LGHNA, CDR2 YNFKEQ. This CDR3 spans 16 amino acids. J gave up 5 bases and V 0 bases, and 9 bases lay outside the gene matches.

CDR3 DNA sequence: TGCGCCAGCAGCTTGAGGGGGATGTTTTACGAGCAGTACTTC. It specifies CASSLRGMFYEQYF. The rearrangement uses TRBV5-1 and TRBJ2-7; a weak D match, TRBD1 (6 bases). Between the trimmed V and J ends, which lost 1 base and 4 bases, there was a span of 12 bases. Germline loops: CDR1 SGHRS, CDR2 YFSETQ. The CDR3 has 14 amino acids.

The V gene is TRBV2, the J gene TRBJ2-7; TRBD1 matches 8 bases. The germline V gene has CDR1 SNHLY and CDR2 FYNNEI. Trimming at V came to 8 bases and at J to 5 bases, leaving 5 bases not matched to a gene. The CDR3 has 12 residues. The CDR3 spells CASRDRSNEQYF. The CDR3 DNA is TGTGCCAGCCGGGACAGGTCTAACGAGCAGTACTTC.

J is TRBJ2-7 and V is TRBV7-9; the match to TRBD2 covers 8 bases. The germline V gene encodes CDR1 SEHNR and CDR2 FQNEAQ (reference sequence). The CDR3 has 16 amino acids. Trimming took 0 bases from V and 4 from J; bases not matched to a gene: 8. The CDR3 region has the DNA TGTGCCAGCAGCTTAGCTTCGGGAGGGACCCAATACGAGCAGTACTTC. It codes for CASSLASGGTQYEQYF.

The chain carries TRBV28 and TRBJ2-2; D is possibly TRBD2 (6 bases). The V and J ends lost 8 bases and 1 base respectively, with 8 bases between them. The CDR3 is 13 residues long. The germline CDR1 and CDR2 sequences are MDHEN and SYDVKM. The CDR3 is CASGGGNTGELFF. CDR3 DNA sequence: TGTGCCAGCGGGGGAGGGAACACCGGGGAGCTGTTTTTT.

The rearrangement joins TRBV10-3 to TRBJ1-6; D is unresolved. Germline values: CDR1 ENHRY, CDR2 SYGVKD. Trimming left V 4 bases short and J 5 bases short, with 6 bases between. The CDR3 covers 13 residues. CDR3 loop: CAISGLDNSPLHF. CDR3 in DNA: TGTGCCATCAGTGGGTTAGATAATTCACCCCTCCACTTT.

The V and J genes are TRBV20-1 and TRBJ1-2; TRBD1 matches 7 bases. The CDR3 spans 11 residues. In germline, CDR1 is DFQATT, CDR2 SNEGSKA (reference sequence). V shed 3 bases and J 10 bases; nucleotides not matched to a gene: 5. Here the CDR3 DNA reads TGCAGTGCTAGCAAAGACAGGGTCTACACCTTC. Encoded protein: CSASKDRVYTF.

The rearrangement uses TRBV7-2 and TRBJ1-1; D is possibly TRBD1 (5 bases). The V gene lost 3 bases and the J gene lost 5 bases, with 19 bases spanning the gap. The V gene's germline CDR1 is SGHTA and CDR2 FQGNSA. The CDR3 consists of 16 residues. Here the CDR3 reads CASSLSGVLGGTEAFF. Here the CDR3 DNA reads TGTGCCAGCAGCTTGAGCGGGGTTTTGGGGGGGACTGAAGCTTTCTTT.